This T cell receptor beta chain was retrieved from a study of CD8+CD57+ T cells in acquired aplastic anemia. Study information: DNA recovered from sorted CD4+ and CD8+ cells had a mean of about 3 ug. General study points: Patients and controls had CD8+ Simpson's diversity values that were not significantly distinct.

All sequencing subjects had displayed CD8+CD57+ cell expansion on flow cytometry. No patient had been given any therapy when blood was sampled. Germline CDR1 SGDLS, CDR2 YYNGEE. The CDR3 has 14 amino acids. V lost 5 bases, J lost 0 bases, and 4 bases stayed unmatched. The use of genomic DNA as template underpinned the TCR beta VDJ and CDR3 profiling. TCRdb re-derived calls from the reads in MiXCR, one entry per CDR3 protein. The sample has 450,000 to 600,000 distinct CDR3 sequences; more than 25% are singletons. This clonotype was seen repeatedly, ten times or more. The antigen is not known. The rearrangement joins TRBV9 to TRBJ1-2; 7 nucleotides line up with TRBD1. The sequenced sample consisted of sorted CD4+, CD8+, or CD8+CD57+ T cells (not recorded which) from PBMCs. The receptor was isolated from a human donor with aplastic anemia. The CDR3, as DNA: TGTGCCAGCAGGCGACAGGGCACTAACTATGGCTACACCTTC. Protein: CASRRQGTNYGYTF.